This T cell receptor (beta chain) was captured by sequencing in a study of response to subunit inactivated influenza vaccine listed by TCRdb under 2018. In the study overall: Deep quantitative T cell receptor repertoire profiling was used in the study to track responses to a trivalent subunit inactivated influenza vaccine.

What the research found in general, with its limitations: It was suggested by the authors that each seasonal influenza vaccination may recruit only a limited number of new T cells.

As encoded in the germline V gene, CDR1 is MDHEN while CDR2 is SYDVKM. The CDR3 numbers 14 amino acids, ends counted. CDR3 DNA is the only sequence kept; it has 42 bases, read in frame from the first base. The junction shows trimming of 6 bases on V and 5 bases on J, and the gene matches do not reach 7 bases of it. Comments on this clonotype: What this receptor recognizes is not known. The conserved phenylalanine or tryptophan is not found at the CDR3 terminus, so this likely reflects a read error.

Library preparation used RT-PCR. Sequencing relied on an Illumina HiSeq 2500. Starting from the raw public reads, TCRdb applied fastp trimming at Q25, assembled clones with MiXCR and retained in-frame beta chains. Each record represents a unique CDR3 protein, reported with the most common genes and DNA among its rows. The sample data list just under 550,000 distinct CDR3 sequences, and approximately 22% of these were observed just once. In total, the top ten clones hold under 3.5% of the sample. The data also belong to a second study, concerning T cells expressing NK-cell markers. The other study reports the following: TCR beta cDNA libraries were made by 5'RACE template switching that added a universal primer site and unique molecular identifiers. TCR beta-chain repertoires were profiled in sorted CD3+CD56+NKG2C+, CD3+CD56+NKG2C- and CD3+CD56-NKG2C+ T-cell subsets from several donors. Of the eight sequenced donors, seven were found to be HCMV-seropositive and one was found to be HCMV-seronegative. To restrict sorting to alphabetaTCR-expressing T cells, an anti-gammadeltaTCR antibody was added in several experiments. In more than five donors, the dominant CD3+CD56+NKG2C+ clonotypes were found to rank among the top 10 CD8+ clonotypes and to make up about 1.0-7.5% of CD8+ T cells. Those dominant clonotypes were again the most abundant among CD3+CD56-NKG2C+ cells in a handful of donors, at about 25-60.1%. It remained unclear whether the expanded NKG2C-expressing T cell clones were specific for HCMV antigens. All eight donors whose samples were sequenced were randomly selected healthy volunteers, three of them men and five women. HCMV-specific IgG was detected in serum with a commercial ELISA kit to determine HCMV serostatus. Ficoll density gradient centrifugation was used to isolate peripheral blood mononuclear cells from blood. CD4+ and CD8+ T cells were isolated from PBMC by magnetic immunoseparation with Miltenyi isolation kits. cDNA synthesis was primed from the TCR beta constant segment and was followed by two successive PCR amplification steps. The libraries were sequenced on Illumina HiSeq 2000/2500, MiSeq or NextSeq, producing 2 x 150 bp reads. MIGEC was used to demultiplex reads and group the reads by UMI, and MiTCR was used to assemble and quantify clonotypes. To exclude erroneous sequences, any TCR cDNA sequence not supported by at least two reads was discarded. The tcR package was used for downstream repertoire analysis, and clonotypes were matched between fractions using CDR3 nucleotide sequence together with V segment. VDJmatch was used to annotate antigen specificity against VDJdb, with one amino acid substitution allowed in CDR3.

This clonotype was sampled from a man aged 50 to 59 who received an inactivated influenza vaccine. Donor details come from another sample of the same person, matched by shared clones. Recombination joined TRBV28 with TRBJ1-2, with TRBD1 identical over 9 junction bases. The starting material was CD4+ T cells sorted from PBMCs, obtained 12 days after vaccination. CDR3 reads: CASSTIGQGYGYTL. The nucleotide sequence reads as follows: TGTGCCAGCAGCACGATCGGACAGGGGTATGGCTACACCCTC.